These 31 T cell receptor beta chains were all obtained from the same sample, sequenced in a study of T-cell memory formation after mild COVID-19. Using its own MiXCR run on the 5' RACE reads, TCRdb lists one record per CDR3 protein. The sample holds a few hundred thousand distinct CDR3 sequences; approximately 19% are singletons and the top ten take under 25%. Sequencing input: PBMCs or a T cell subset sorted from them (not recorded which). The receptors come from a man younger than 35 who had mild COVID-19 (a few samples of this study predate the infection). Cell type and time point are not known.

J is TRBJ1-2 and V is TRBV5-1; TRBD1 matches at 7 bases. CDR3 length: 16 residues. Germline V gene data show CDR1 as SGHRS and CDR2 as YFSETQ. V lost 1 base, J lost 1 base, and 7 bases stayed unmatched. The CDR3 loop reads CASSLYGDRSNYGYTF. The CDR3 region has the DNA TGCGCCAGCAGCTTGTACGGGGACAGAAGTAACTATGGCTACACCTTC.

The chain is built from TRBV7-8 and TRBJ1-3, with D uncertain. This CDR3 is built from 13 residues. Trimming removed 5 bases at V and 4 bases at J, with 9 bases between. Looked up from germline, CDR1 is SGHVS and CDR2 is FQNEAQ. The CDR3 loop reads CASSPLSGNTIYF. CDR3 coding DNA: TGTGCCAGCAGCCCCCTCTCCGGAAACACCATATATTTT.

DNA of the CDR3: TGTGCCAGCACCCAAGGGCGAGATACGCAGTATTTT. This codes for CASTQGRDTQYF. This chain uses TRBV6-1 with TRBJ2-3; D not certain. Germline-derived CDR1 and CDR2 are MNHNS and SASEGT. Trimming pared 7 bases from V and 5 bases from J, leaving 10 bases between. The CDR3 contains 12 residues.

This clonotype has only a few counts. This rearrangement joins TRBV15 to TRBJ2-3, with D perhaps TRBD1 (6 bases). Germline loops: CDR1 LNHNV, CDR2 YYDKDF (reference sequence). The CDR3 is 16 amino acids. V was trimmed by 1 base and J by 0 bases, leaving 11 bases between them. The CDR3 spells CATSRGEGGSTDTQYF. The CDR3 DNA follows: TGTGCCACCAGCAGAGGGGAAGGGGGAAGCACAGATACGCAGTATTTT. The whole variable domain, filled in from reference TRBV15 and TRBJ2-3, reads DAMVIQNPRYQVTQFGKPVTLSCSQTLNHNVMYWYQQKSSQAPKLLFHYYDKDFNNEADTPDNFQSRRPNTSFCFLDIRSPGLGDTAMYLCATSRGEGGSTDTQYFGPGTRLTVL.

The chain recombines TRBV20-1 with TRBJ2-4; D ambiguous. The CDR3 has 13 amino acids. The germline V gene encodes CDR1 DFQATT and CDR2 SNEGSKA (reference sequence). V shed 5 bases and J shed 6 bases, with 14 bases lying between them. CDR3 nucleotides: TGCAGTGCTCCGGCCGAGGACGGAAACATTCAGTACTTC. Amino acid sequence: CSAPAEDGNIQYF.

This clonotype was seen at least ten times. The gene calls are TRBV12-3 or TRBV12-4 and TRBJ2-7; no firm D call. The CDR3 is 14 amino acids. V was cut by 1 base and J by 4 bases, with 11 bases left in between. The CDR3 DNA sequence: TGTGCCAGCAGTTTAGTCGGGTGGCGATACGAGCAGTACTTC. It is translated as CASSLVGWRYEQYF.

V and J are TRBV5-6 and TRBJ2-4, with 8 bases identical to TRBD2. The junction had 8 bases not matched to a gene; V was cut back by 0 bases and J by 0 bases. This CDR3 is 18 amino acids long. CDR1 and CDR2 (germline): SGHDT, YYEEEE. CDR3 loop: CASSLVLAGRGAKNIQYF. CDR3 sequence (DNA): TGTGCCAGCAGCTTGGTCCTAGCGGGCCGGGGAGCCAAAAACATTCAGTACTTC.

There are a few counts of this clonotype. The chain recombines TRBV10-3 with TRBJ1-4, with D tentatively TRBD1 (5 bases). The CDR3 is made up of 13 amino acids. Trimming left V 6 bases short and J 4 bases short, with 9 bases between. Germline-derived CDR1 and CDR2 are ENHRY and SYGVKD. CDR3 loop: CAIRGRINEKLFF. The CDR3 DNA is TGTGCCATCAGGGGACGGATTAATGAAAAACTGTTTTTT.

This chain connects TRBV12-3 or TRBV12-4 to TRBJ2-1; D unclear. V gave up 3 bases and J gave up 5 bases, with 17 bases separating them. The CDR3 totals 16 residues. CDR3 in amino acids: CASSLIMKQTDNEQFF. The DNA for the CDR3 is TGTGCCAGCAGTTTGATTATGAAACAAACCGACAATGAGCAGTTCTTC.

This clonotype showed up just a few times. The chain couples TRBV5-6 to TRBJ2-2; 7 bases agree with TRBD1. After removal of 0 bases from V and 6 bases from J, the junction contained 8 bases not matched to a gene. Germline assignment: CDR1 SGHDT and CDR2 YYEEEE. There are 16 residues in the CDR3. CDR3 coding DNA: TGTGCCAGCAGCTTGGACAGGGGAAGGATTGCCGGGGAGCTGTTTTTT. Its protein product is CASSLDRGRIAGELFF.

CDR3 DNA: TGTGCCAGCAGCTTGGTACCCCGACAGTCCTACAATGAGCAGTTCTTC. Its protein is CASSLVPRQSYNEQFF. The chain joins TRBV5-6 to TRBJ2-1, with D possibly being TRBD1 (5 bases). Looked up from germline, CDR1 is SGHDT and CDR2 is YYEEEE. Trimming stripped 0 bases from V and 1 base from J, with 11 bases between. The CDR3 spans 16 residues.

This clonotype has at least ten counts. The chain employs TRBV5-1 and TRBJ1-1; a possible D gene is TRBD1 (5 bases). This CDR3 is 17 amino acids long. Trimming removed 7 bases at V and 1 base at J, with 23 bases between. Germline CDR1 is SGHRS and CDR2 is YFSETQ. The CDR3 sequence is CASASTVRIKRNTEAFF. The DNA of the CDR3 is TGCGCCAGCGCATCGACAGTGCGGATAAAGAGGAACACTGAAGCTTTCTTT.

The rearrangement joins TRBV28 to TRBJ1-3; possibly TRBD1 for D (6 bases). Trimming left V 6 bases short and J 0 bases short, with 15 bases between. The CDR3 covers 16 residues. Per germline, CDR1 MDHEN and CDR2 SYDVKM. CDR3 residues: CASRQRTAHSGNTIYF. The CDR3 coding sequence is TGTGCCAGCAGACAACGGACAGCCCACTCTGGAAACACCATATATTTT.

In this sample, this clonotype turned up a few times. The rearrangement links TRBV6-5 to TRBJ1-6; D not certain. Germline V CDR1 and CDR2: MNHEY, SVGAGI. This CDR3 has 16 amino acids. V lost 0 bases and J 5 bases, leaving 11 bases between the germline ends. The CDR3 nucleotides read TGTGCCAGCAGTTACTCGAGAGTGGGAAATAATTCACCCCTCCACTTT. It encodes CASSYSRVGNNSPLHF.

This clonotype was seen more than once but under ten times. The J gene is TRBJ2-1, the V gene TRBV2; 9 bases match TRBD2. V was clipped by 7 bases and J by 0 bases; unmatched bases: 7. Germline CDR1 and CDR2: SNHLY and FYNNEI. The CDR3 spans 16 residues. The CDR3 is CASKKIAGVSYNEQFF. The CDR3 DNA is TGTGCCAGCAAGAAGATAGCGGGGGTCTCCTACAATGAGCAGTTCTTC.

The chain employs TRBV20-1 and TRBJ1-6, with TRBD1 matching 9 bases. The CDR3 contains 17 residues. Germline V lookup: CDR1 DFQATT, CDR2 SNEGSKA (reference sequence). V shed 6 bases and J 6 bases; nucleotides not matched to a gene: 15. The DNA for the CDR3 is TGCAGTGCACGCCTCAGTCCGGGACAGGGCACTAATTCACCCCTCCACTTT. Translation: CSARLSPGQGTNSPLHF.

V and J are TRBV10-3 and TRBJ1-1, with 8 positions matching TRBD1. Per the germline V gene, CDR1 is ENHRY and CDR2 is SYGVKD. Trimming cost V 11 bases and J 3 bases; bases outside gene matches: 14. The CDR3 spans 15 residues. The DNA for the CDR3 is TGTGCCTCAGGCCCGCGGGACAGGTCTTACACTGAAGCTTTCTTT. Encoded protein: CASGPRDRSYTEAFF.

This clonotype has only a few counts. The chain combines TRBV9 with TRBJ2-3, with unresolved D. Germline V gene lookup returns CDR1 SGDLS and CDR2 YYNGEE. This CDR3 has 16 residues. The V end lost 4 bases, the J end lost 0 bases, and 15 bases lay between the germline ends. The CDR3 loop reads CASSSRPLLSTDTQYF. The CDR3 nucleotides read TGTGCCAGCAGCTCCCGGCCCCTTCTCAGCACAGATACGCAGTATTTT.

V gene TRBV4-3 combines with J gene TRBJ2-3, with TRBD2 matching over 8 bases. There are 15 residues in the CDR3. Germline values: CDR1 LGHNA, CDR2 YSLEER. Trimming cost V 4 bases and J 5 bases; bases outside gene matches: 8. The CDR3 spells CASSRTGTSRDTQYF. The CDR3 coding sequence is TGCGCCAGCAGCCGCACCGGGACTAGTAGAGATACGCAGTATTTT.

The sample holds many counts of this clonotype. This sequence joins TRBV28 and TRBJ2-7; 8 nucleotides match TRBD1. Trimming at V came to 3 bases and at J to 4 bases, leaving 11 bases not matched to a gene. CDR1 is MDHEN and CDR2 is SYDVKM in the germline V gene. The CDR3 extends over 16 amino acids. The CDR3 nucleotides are TGTGCCAGCAGTTTCGGTAGTCGGACAGGGCATTACGAGCAGTACGTC. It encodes CASSFGSRTGHYEQYV.

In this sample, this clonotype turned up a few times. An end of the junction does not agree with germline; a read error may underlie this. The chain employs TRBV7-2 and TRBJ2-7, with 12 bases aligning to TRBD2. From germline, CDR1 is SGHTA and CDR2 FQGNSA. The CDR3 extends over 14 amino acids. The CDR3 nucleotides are TGTGCCAGCAGCTTAAATCTAGCGGGGGGGCTTCCGCACTTC. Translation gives CASSLNLAGGLPHF.

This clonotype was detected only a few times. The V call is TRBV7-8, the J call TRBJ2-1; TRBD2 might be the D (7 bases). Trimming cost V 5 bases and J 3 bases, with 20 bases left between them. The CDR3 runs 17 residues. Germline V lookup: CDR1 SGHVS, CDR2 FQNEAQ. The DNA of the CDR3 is TGTGCCAGCAGCGAAAAAGGCCGGGGGGCCCTCTACAATGAGCAGTTCTTC. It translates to CASSEKGRGALYNEQFF.

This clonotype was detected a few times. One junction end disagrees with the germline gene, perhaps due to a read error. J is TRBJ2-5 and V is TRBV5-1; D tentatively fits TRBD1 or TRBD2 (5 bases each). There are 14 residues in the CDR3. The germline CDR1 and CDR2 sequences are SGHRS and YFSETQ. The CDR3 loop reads CASSPGTPAETQHF. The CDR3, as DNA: TGCGCCAGCAGCCCGGGGACCCCTGCAGAGACCCAGCACTTC.

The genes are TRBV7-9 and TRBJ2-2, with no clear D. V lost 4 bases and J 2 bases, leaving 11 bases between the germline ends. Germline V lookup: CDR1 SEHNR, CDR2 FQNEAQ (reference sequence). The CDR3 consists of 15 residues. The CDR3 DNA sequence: TGTGCCAGCAGCTCCCGGACGGATAACACCGGGGAGCTGTTTTTT. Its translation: CASSSRTDNTGELFF.

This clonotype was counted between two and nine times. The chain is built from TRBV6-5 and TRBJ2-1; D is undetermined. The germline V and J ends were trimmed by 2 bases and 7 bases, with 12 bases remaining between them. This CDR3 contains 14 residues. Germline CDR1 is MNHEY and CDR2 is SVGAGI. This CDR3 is CASSYGRVANEQFF. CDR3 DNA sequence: TGTGCCAGCAGTTACGGTCGGGTTGCAAATGAGCAGTTCTTC.

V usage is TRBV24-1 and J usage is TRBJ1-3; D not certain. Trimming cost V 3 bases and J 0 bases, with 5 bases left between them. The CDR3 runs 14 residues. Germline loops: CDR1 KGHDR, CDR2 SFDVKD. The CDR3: CATSDNNSGNTIYF. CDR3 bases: TGTGCCACCAGTGATAACAACTCTGGAAACACCATATATTTT.

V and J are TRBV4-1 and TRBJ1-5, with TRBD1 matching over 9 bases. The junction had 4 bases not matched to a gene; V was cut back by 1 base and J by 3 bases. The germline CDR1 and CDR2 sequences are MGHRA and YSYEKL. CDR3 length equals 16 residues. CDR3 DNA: TGCGCCAGCAGCCAAGGAGGGACAGGGTACAATCAGCCCCAGCATTTT. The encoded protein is CASSQGGTGYNQPQHF.

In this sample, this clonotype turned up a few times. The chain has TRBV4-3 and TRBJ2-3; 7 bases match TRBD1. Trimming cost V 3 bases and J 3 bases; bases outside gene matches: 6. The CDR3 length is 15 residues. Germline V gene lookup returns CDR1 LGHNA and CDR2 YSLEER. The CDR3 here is CASSQDRPPTDTQYF. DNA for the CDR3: TGCGCCAGCAGCCAGGACAGGCCCCCGACAGATACGCAGTATTTT.

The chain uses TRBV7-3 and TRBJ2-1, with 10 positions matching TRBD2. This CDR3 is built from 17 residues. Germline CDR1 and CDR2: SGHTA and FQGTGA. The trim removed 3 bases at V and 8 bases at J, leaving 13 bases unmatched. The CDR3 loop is CASSFALTSGAGHEQFF. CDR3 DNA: TGTGCCAGCAGCTTCGCGCTTACTAGCGGGGCCGGCCATGAGCAGTTCTTC.

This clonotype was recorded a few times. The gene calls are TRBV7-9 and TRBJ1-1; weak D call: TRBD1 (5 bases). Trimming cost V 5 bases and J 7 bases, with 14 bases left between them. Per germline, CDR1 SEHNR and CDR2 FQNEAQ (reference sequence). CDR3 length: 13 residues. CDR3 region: CASSLGTINEAFF. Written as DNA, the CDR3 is TGTGCCAGCAGCCTGGGGACGATCAATGAAGCTTTCTTT. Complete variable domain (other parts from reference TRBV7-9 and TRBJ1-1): DTGVSQNPRHKITKRGQNVTFRCDPISEHNRLYWYRQTLGQGPEFLTYFQNEAQLEKSRLLSDRFSAERPKGSFSTLEIQRTEQGDSAMYLCASSLGTINEAFFGQGTRLTVV.

CDR3 region: CASRPSGAANTEAFF. CDR3 sequence (DNA): TGTGCCAGCAGGCCCTCGGGGGCGGCGAACACTGAAGCTTTCTTT. V is TRBV28 and J is TRBJ1-1; D is possibly TRBD1 (6 bases). V was trimmed by 6 bases and J by 1 base, leaving 15 bases between them. In germline, CDR1 is MDHEN, CDR2 SYDVKM. This CDR3 has 15 amino acids.